This T cell receptor (beta chain) is drawn from a study of blood T cell repertoires in COVID-19. For the study at large: Sites across the United States, Italy and Spain contributed samples from acute and convalescent COVID-19. The cDNA or gDNA used as material had been derived from T cells, B-cell-depleted T cells, or PBMCs.

In the original processing: Cell counts per sample came from amplifying reference gene primers. Clones were sequenced by immunoSEQ multiplex PCR, and TCRdb holds only the in-frame ones, with some missing. The D gene and trimming were derived from the DNA, and the V and J assignments and clone size from that table. Of 200,000 to 250,000 clones in the sample, roughly 85% are singletons; the top ten hold 2% to 3%. This clone was seen once. This clonotype originated in a woman in her 70s with active or convalescent COVID-19. Sequences were obtained from peripheral blood.

This chain's CDR3 is CASSLDNKNEKLFF. The DNA of the CDR3 is TGCGCCAGCAGCCTAGATAATAAAAATGAAAAACTGTTTTTT. The rearrangement links TRBV4-1 to TRBJ1-4; D is undetermined. Trimming removed 4 bases from V and 5 bases from J, with 11 bases in between. The CDR3 loop spans 14 amino acids. Germline V CDR1 and CDR2: MGHRA, YSYEKL.